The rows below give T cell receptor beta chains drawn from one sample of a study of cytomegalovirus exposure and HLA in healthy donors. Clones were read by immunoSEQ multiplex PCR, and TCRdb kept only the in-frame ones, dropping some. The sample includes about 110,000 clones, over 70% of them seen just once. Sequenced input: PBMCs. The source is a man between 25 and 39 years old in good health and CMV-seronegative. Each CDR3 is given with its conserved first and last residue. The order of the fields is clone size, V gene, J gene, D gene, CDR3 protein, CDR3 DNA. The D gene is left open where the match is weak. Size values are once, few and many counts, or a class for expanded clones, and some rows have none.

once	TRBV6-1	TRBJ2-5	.	CASNPGRDGTQYF	TGTGCCAGCAACCCCGGCCGGGATGGGACCCAGTACTTC
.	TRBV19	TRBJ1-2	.	CASRTGLHGYTF	TGTGCCAGTAGGACAGGCCTCCATGGCTACACCTTC
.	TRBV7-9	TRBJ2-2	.	CASSPSPQPTGELFF	TGTGCCAGCAGCCCATCCCCACAACCGACCGGGGAGCTGTTTTTT
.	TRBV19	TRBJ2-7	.	CASSNIGGEQYF	TGTGCCAGTAGTAACATCGGGGGCGAGCAGTACTTC
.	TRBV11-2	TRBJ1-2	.	CASSQTGDYGYTF	TGTGCCAGCAGCCAAACGGGGGATTATGGCTACACCTTC
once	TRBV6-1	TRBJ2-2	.	CASSPQGNTGELFF	TGTGCCAGCAGTCCGCAGGGTAACACCGGGGAGCTGTTTTTT
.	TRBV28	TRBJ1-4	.	CASSPGNNEKLFF	TGTGCCAGCAGTCCCGGGAACAATGAAAAACTGTTTTTT
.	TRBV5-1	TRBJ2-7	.	CASSGSYEQYF	TGCGCCAGCAGCGGGAGCTACGAGCAGTACTTC
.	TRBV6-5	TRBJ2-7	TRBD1	CASRRDSGPYEQYF	TGTGCCAGCAGACGGGACAGCGGACCCTACGAGCAGTACTTC
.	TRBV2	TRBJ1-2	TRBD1	CASHRDRAFYGYTF	TGTGCCAGCCATAGGGACAGGGCTTTCTATGGCTACACCTTC
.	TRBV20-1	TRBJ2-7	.	CSASDSYEQYF	TGCAGTGCTAGCGACTCATACGAGCAGTACTTC
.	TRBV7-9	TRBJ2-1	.	CASSLGGGNEQFF	TGTGCCAGCAGCTTAGGGGGAGGCAATGAGCAGTTCTTC
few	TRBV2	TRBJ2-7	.	CASSAGADGNEQYF	TGTGCCAGCAGTGCAGGTGCAGACGGGAACGAGCAGTACTTC
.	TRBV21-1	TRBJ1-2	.	CASSKGGPIGGYTF	TGTGCCAGCAGCAAGGGGGGACCCATCGGTGGCTACACCTTC
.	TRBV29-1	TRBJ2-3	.	CSVEARLTDTQYF	TGCAGCGTTGAGGCCAGGCTCACAGATACGCAGTATTTT
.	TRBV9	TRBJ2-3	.	CASSVADTQYF	TGTGCCAGCAGCGTAGCGGATACGCAGTATTTT
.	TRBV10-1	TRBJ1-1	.	CASRYGRNTEAFF	TGCGCCAGCAGGTATGGGAGGAACACTGAAGCTTTCTTT
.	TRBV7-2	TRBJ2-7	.	CASSPRPKASVNSYEQYF	TGTGCCAGCAGCCCACGCCCCAAGGCTAGCGTCAACTCCTACGAGCAGTACTTC
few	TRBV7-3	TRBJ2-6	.	CASSFGSSGANVLTF	TGTGCCAGCAGCTTCGGGTCGTCTGGGGCCAACGTCCTGACTTTC
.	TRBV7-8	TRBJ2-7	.	CASSQIQGSFAEQYF	TGTGCCAGCAGCCAAATTCAGGGGTCGTTCGCCGAGCAGTACTTC
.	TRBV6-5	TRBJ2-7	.	CASSYSWGGSYEQYF	TGTGCCAGCAGTTACTCGTGGGGCGGCTCCTACGAGCAGTACTTC
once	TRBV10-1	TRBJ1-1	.	CASSEGGLNTEAFF	TGCGCCAGCAGTGAGGGCGGGTTGAACACTGAAGCTTTCTTT
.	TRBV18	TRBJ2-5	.	CASSPPVQETQYF	TGTGCCAGCTCCCCCCCCGTCCAAGAGACCCAGTACTTC
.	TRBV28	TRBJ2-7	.	CASRSDRFEQYF	TGTGCCAGCAGGTCCGACAGGTTCGAGCAGTACTTC
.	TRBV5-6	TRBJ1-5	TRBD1	CASSPMDRGGNQPQHF	TGTGCCAGCAGCCCCATGGACAGGGGAGGCAATCAGCCCCAGCATTTT
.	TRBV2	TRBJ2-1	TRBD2	CASSRSGSPSYNEQFF	TGTGCCAGCAGCCGTAGCGGGAGTCCATCCTACAATGAGCAGTTCTTC
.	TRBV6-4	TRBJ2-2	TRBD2	CASRTRGGPNTGELFF	TGTGCCAGCAGAACCCGGGGGGGGCCGAACACCGGGGAGCTGTTTTTT
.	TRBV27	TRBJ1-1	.	CASSSSGWGTEAFF	TGTGCCAGCAGTTCCTCAGGGTGGGGCACTGAAGCTTTCTTT